These T cell receptor beta chains were read from a single sample in a study of blood T cell repertoires in COVID-19. Using immunoSEQ multiplex PCR, the repertoire was profiled, and TCRdb retains in-frame clones only, with some absent. The data hold roughly 330,000 clones, with 87% observed a single time. Input material: PBMCs or T cells enriched from blood (not recorded which). Receptor source: a woman under 40 who had recovered from COVID-19. Both conserved end residues are part of each CDR3. The D gene is left open where the match is weak. Clone sizes are given selectively: once, few, many, or a class where the clone is expanded.

v_gene	d_gene	j_gene	abundance	CDR3aa	CDR3nt
TRBV6-1	-	TRBJ1-5	-	CASSEDLRGNQPQHF	TGTGCCAGCAGTGAAGACCTACGGGGGAATCAGCCCCAGCATTTT
TRBV6-5	-	TRBJ2-7	few	CASRTPGGSYEQYF	TGTGCCAGCAGAACCCCTGGGGGGTCCTACGAGCAGTACTTC
TRBV29-1	TRBD1	TRBJ2-7	-	CSVERTGSSYEQYF	TGCAGCGTTGAAAGGACAGGGAGCTCCTACGAGCAGTACTTC
TRBV3-1/TRBV3-2	TRBD1	TRBJ1-1	-	CASSPWDRANTEAFF	TGTGCCAGCAGCCCGTGGGACAGGGCGAACACTGAAGCTTTCTTT
TRBV7-3	-	TRBJ1-2	-	CASSLSPGRYTF	TGTGCCAGCAGCTTATCACCAGGCCGCTACACCTTC
TRBV27	TRBD1	TRBJ1-1	-	CASSLFKTGGRAEAFF	TGTGCCAGCAGTTTATTCAAAACAGGGGGAAGGGCTGAAGCTTTCTTT
TRBV19	-	TRBJ1-1	once	CASSPGGAAEAFF	TGTGCCAGTAGTCCTGGGGGGGCGGCTGAAGCTTTCTTT
TRBV6-5	TRBD1	TRBJ2-1	-	CASRPIGTGTNEQFF	TGTGCCAGCAGGCCCATCGGGACAGGGACGAATGAGCAGTTCTTC
TRBV7-8	TRBD2	TRBJ2-5	-	CASSLASGRKETQYF	TGTGCCAGCAGCTTAGCCAGCGGGAGGAAAGAGACCCAGTACTTC
TRBV30	-	TRBJ1-5	-	CAWAGRAGNQPQHF	TGTGCCTGGGCTGGGAGGGCCGGCAATCAGCCCCAGCATTTT
TRBV5-6	TRBD1	TRBJ1-1	-	CASSQGTVNTEAFF	TGTGCCAGCAGCCAAGGGACAGTGAACACTGAAGCTTTCTTT
TRBV28	-	TRBJ1-3	-	CASSSGGSGNTIYF	TGTGCCAGCAGTTCCGGGGGCTCTGGAAACACCATATATTTT
TRBV10-2	TRBD1	TRBJ2-2	-	CASQGAGGELFF	TGCGCCAGCCAGGGGGCCGGCGGGGAGCTGTTTTTT
TRBV19	-	TRBJ1-1	once	CASRSFDPGHPEAFF	TGTGCCAGTAGGTCTTTTGACCCGGGTCATCCTGAAGCTTTCTTT
TRBV27	-	TRBJ2-7	-	CASSSVARFYEQYF	TGTGCCAGCTCCTCAGTTGCCCGATTTTACGAGCAGTACTTC
TRBV5-1	-	TRBJ2-7	-	CASSLAQDYEQYF	TGCGCCAGCAGCTTGGCACAGGACTACGAGCAGTACTTC
TRBV6-5	-	TRBJ1-5	-	CASSHPGGQPQHF	TGTGCCAGCAGTCATCCGGGGGGTCAGCCCCAGCATTTT